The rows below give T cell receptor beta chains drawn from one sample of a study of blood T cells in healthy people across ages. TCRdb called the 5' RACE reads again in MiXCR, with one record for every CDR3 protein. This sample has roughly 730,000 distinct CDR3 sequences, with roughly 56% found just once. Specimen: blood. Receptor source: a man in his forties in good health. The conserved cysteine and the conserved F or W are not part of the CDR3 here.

ASSQDGTVTNEKLF	TRBV18	TRBJ1-4
ASSSRPGTVLPGGYT	TRBV7-2	TRBJ1-2
ASKYWTGGYT	TRBV12-3/TRBV12-4	TRBJ1-2
SVEGGNEQF	TRBV29-1	TRBJ2-1
ASSPPGRYGYT	TRBV6-5	TRBJ1-2
ASSGQDSSYNEQF	TRBV5-1	TRBJ2-1
ASRRGLPSTDTQY	TRBV5-1	TRBJ2-3
ASSQGGQAGGLPFDEQY	TRBV4-1	NA
ATSRETQETQY	TRBV15	TRBJ2-5
ASSLTGPKVETQY	TRBV7-3	TRBJ2-5
ASSHRTNWQTQY	TRBV14	TRBJ2-5